The clone carrying this T cell receptor (beta chain) was recorded once. This sample was taken from a study of blood T cells in healthy people across ages. Using a J-beta primer mix together with a sample-barcoded 5' primer, a second PCR was run for roughly 6 to 12 cycles. Using its own MiXCR run on the 5' RACE reads, TCRdb lists one record per CDR3 protein. The sample lists hundreds of thousands of distinct CDR3 sequences, roughly 49% occurring once. The TCR sequence derives from a woman aged 60-70 years in good health. Sequencing input: blood.

The CDR3 nucleotides read TGCAGTGCTAGGTCAGGGGGCATCAATGAGCAGTACTTC. The encoded protein is CSARSGGINEQYF. The rearrangement uses TRBV20-1 and TRBJ2-5; 8 nucleotides align to TRBD1. This CDR3 is built from 13 residues. Trimming removed 3 bases from V and 11 bases from J; junction bases left unmatched: 11. The germline V gene has CDR1 DFQATT and CDR2 SNEGSKA (reference sequence).